This is a list of T cell receptor beta chains from one sample in a study of shared clonotypes between healthy human individuals. Profiling relied on immunoSEQ multiplex PCR, and the TCRdb table lists in-frame clones only, not all of them. In the table there are more than 2 million clones, over 85% of which are singletons. Sequenced sample: naive CD4+ T cells sorted from blood. These receptors were collected from a man aged 18 to 30 in good health. Each CDR3 is given with its conserved first and last residue. Fields, in order: J gene, clone size, V gene, D gene, CDR3 protein, CDR3 DNA. The D gene is left open where the match is weak. Expanded clones are given a class, and other clones once, few, many or no size at all.

TRBJ2-2,.,TRBV19,TRBD2,CASSKGGGYTGELFF,TGTGCCAGCAGTAAGGGCGGGGGTTACACCGGGGAGCTGTTTTTT
TRBJ1-3,.,TRBV6-5,TRBD1,CASSSTGVGNTIYF,TGTGCCAGCAGTTCAACAGGGGTTGGAAACACCATATATTTT
TRBJ1-6,.,TRBV6-1,.,CASSDNRVGKPPLHF,TGTGCCAGCAGTGACAACAGGGTAGGGAAGCCACCCCTCCACTTT
TRBJ1-2,.,TRBV5-4,.,CASSLRGEGGYTF,TGTGCCAGCAGCTTGAGGGGAGAAGGTGGCTACACCTTC
TRBJ2-7,.,TRBV28,.,CASSSGAPPSYEQYF,TGTGCCAGCAGTTCAGGGGCCCCCCCCTCCTACGAGCAGTACTTC
TRBJ2-6,few,TRBV6-6,.,CASSYVRSGANVLTF,TGTGCCAGCAGTTACGTCCGATCTGGGGCCAACGTCCTGACTTTC
TRBJ2-7,.,TRBV7-2,TRBD1,CASSFGSTGGSGEQYF,TGTGCCAGCAGCTTTGGATCGACAGGGGGCTCGGGTGAGCAGTACTTC
TRBJ1-1,.,TRBV5-1,.,CASSWTSGTEAFF,TGCGCCAGCAGTTGGACATCGGGAACTGAAGCTTTCTTT
TRBJ2-7,.,TRBV7-2,TRBD2,CASSFPQRGTLEQYF,TGTGCCAGCAGCTTTCCCCAGCGGGGGACTTTGGAGCAGTACTTC
TRBJ2-5,.,TRBV9,.,CASSVAGDGRETQYF,TGTGCCAGCAGCGTAGCGGGGGACGGGCGAGAGACCCAGTACTTC
TRBJ2-7,.,TRBV25-1,.,CASSDYYPYEQYF,TGTGCCAGCAGTGACTATTACCCCTACGAGCAGTACTTC
TRBJ2-5,few,TRBV10-3,TRBD1,CAISPGQAEETQYF,TGTGCCATCAGTCCGGGACAGGCTGAAGAGACCCAGTACTTC
TRBJ2-4,once,TRBV30,TRBD1,CAWSAGQGISKNIQYF,TGTGCCTGGAGTGCAGGACAGGGGATTTCCAAAAACATTCAGTACTTC
TRBJ2-1,.,TRBV18,TRBD1,CASSPSRTGNNEQFF,TGTGCCAGCTCACCATCCCGGACAGGGAACAATGAGCAGTTCTTC
TRBJ2-7,.,TRBV27,.,CASSFGGLAYEQYF,TGTGCCAGCAGTTTTGGGGGGCTGGCCTACGAGCAGTACTTC
TRBJ2-5,.,TRBV7-2,TRBD2,CASSPGLAGETQYF,TGTGCCAGCAGCCCAGGACTAGCCGGAGAGACCCAGTACTTC
TRBJ2-4,.,TRBV29-1,.,CSVEDGGRSAKNIQYF,TGCAGCGTTGAAGATGGGGGTAGGTCCGCCAAAAACATTCAGTACTTC
TRBJ2-1,.,TRBV27,TRBD2,CASSLVRAGGLWDEQFF,TGTGCCAGCAGTTTAGTTCGAGCGGGGGGGCTTTGGGATGAGCAGTTCTTC
TRBJ1-5,.,TRBV4-3,.,CASSPDARGNQPQHF,TGCGCCAGCAGCCCAGACGCCCGGGGGAATCAGCCCCAGCATTTT
TRBJ2-7,.,TRBV5-1,TRBD2,CASRLAISGRYEQYF,TGCGCCAGCAGACTTGCCATAAGCGGGAGGTACGAGCAGTACTTC
TRBJ1-5,.,TRBV2,.,CASSRDLNQPQHF,TGTGCCAGCAGTCGGGACCTAAATCAGCCCCAGCATTTT
TRBJ2-1,.,TRBV6-4,TRBD2,CASSDPKTSGGGNEQFF,TGTGCCAGCAGTGACCCTAAGACTAGCGGAGGTGGAAATGAGCAGTTCTTC
TRBJ2-5,.,TRBV7-7,.,CASSLGLAQETQYF,TGTGCTAGCAGCTTAGGTCTCGCCCAAGAGACCCAGTACTTC
TRBJ2-3,once,TRBV4-2,.,CASSQEKGYTDTQYF,TGTGCCAGCAGCCAAGAAAAAGGGTACACAGATACGCAGTATTTT
TRBJ2-5,.,TRBV6-6,.,CASRKADQETQYF,TGTGCCAGCAGAAAAGCGGACCAAGAGACCCAGTACTTC
TRBJ1-2,.,TRBV7-2,.,CASSLERANYGYTF,TGTGCCAGCAGCTTAGAACGAGCTAACTATGGCTACACCTTC
TRBJ2-1,.,TRBV27,TRBD2,CASSLFASGIYNEQFF,TGTGCCAGCAGTTTATTTGCTAGCGGGATCTACAATGAGCAGTTCTTC
TRBJ1-3,.,TRBV9,.,CASSVEGSGNTIYF,TGTGCCAGCAGCGTAGAAGGGTCTGGAAACACCATATATTTT
TRBJ2-7,.,TRBV15,.,CATSRDPGQTPREQYF,TGTGCCACCAGCAGAGATCCGGGGCAGACTCCCAGGGAGCAGTACTTC
TRBJ2-2,.,TRBV18,.,CASSTSNSGNTGELFF,TGTGCCAGCTCAACGTCAAATAGCGGTAACACCGGGGAGCTGTTTTTT
TRBJ1-3,.,TRBV18,TRBD1,CASSPRDRGSGNTIYF,TGTGCCAGCTCACCAAGGGACAGGGGCTCTGGAAACACCATATATTTT
TRBJ1-2,.,TRBV2,.,CASGIGRVNYGYTF,TGTGCCAGCGGCATAGGTAGGGTTAACTATGGCTACACCTTC
TRBJ1-3,once,TRBV7-9,TRBD1,CASSEQGATGNTIYF,TGTGCCAGCAGCGAACAGGGGGCAACTGGAAACACCATATATTTT
TRBJ1-4,.,TRBV5-1,.,CASGFGGVREKLFF,TGCGCCAGCGGATTCGGGGGGGTACGTGAAAAACTGTTTTTT
TRBJ1-4,.,TRBV4-1,.,CASSPLNPGSEKLFF,TGCGCCAGCAGCCCTCTCAATCCGGGCTCGGAAAAACTGTTTTTT
TRBJ1-2,.,TRBV28,TRBD1,CASSLWDRGLSNYGYTF,TGTGCCAGCAGTTTATGGGACAGGGGGCTATCCAACTATGGCTACACCTTC
TRBJ1-4,.,TRBV19,.,CASSIQGGEKLFF,TGTGCCAGTAGTATTCAGGGAGGTGAAAAACTGTTTTTT
TRBJ2-1,.,TRBV5-1,TRBD1,CASSLPTGASYNEQFF,TGCGCCAGCAGCTTGCCGACAGGGGCATCCTACAATGAGCAGTTCTTC
TRBJ1-2,few,TRBV6-1,.,CASSEAQGRGGYTF,TGTGCCAGCAGTGAAGCGCAGGGACGAGGGGGCTACACCTTC
TRBJ2-6,.,TRBV6-1,TRBD1,CASSEAGQGTSSGANVLTF,TGTGCCAGCAGTGAAGCGGGACAGGGGACATCCTCTGGGGCCAACGTCCTGACTTTC
TRBJ1-1,.,TRBV10-3,TRBD1,CAIRETGPYTEAFF,TGTGCCATCAGAGAGACAGGGCCTTACACTGAAGCTTTCTTT
TRBJ2-2,.,TRBV10-3,.,CAITRGDTGELFF,TGTGCCATCACCAGGGGGGACACCGGGGAGCTGTTTTTT
TRBJ1-4,.,TRBV5-4,.,CASSRDRWANEKLFF,TGTGCCAGCAGCCGAGATAGGTGGGCTAATGAAAAACTGTTTTTT
TRBJ2-1,.,TRBV5-1,TRBD2,CASTGLGPYNEQFF,TGCGCCAGCACCGGACTAGGGCCCTACAATGAGCAGTTCTTC
TRBJ2-7,once,TRBV6-6,.,CASSSVMVGNEQYF,TGTGCCAGCAGTTCCGTCATGGTAGGGAACGAGCAGTACTTC
TRBJ2-3,.,TRBV2,.,CASLILRPDTQYF,TGTGCCAGCCTTATTTTGCGTCCAGATACGCAGTATTTT
TRBJ1-4,.,TRBV2,TRBD1,CASRGNRGTNEKLFF,TGTGCCAGCAGGGGAAACAGGGGTACTAATGAAAAACTGTTTTTT